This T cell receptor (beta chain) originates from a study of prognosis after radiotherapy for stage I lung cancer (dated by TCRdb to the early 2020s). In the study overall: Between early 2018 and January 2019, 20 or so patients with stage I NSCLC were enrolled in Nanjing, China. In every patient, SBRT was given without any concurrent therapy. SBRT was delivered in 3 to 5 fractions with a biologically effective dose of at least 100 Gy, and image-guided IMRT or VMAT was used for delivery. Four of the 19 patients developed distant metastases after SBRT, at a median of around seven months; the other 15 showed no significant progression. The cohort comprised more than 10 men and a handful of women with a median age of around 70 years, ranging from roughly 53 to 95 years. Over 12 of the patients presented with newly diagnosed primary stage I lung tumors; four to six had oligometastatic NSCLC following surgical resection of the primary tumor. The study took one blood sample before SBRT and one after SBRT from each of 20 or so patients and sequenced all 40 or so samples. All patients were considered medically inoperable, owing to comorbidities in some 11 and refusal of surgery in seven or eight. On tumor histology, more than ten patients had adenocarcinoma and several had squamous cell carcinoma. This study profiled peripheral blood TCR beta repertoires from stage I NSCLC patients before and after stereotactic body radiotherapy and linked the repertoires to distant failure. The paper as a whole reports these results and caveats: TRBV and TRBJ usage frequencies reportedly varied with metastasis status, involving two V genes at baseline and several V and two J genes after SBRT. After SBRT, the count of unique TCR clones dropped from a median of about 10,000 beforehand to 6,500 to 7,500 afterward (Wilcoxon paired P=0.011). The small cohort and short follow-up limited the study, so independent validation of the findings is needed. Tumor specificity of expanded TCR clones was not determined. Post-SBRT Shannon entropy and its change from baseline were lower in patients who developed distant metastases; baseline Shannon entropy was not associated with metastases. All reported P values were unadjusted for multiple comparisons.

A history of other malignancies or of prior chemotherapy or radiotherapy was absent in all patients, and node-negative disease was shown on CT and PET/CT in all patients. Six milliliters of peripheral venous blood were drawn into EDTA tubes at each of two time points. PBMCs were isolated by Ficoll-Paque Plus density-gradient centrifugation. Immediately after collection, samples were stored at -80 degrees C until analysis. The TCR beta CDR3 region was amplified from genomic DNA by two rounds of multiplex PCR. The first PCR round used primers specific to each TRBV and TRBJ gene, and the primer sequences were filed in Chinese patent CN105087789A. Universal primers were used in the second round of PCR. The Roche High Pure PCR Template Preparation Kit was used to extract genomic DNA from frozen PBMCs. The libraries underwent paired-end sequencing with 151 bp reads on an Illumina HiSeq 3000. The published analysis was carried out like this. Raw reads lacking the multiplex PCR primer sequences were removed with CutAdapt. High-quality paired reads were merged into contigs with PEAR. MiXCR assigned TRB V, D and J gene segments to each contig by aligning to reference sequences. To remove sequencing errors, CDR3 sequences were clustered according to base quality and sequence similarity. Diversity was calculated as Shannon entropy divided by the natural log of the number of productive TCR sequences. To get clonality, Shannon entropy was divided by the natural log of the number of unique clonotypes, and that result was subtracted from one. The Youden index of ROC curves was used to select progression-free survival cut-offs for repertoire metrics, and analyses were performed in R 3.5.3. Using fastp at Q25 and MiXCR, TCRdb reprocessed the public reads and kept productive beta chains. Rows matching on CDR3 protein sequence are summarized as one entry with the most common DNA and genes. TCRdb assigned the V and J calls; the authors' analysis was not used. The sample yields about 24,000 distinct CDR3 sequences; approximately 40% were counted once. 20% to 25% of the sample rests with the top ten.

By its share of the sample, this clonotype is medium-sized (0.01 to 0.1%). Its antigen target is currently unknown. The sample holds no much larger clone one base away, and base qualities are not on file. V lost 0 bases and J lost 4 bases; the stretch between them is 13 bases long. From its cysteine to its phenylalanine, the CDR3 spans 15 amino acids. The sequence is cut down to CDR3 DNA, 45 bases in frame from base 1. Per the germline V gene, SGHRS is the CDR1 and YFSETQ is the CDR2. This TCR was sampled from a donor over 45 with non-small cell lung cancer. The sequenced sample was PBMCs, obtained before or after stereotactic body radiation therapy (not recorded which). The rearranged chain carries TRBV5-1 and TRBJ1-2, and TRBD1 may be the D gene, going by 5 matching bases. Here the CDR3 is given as CASSLDGAVAYGYTF. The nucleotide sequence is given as TGCGCCAGCAGCTTGGATGGGGCAGTCGCCTATGGCTACACCTTC.